Presented here are 11 T cell receptor beta chains from one specimen sequenced in a study of blood T cells in healthy people across ages. Alongside a J-beta primer mix, a sample-barcoded 5' primer served in a second PCR lasting roughly 7 to 11 cycles. TCRdb recomputed calls from the 5' RACE reads with MiXCR, one row per CDR3 protein. Here the sample spans about 720,000 distinct CDR3 sequences, roughly 25% being singletons. In addition, the sample was reused for a study of T cells of mothers and their children.

Sequenced sample: blood. All receptors derive from a boy aged 5-17 years in good health.

The rearrangement joins TRBV4-3 to TRBJ2-7; tentatively, D is TRBD2 (6 bases). Germline CDR1 LGHNA, CDR2 YSLEER. Trimming cost V 1 base and J 2 bases, with 12 bases left between them. The CDR3 covers 15 residues. The CDR3 is CASSQGASDAYEQYF. The CDR3 nucleotides read TGCGCCAGCAGCCAAGGGGCTAGCGATGCCTACGAGCAGTACTTC.

The chain joins TRBV5-5 to TRBJ2-3; weak D call: TRBD1 (5 bases). Trimming removed 5 bases at V and 5 bases at J, with 12 bases between. CDR1 is SGHKS and CDR2 is YYEKEE in the germline V gene (reference sequence). The CDR3 length is 13 residues. The CDR3: CASRDIYGDTQYF. DNA for the CDR3: TGTGCCAGCAGGGACATCTATGGAGATACGCAGTATTTT. Full variable domain (missing parts from reference TRBV5-5 and TRBJ2-3): DAGVTQSPTHLIKTRGQQVTLRCSPISGHKSVSWYQQVLGQGPQFIFQYYEKEERGRGNFPDRFSARQFPNYSSELNVNALLLGDSALYLCASRDIYGDTQYFGPGTRLTVL.

This clonotype appeared many times. The chain joins TRBV7-2 to TRBJ2-4, with a weak D call TRBD2 (5 bases). Germline V lookup: CDR1 SGHTA, CDR2 FQGNSA. The CDR3 runs 14 residues. The V gene lost 3 bases and the J gene lost 1 base, with 7 bases spanning the gap. The CDR3 DNA is TGTGCCAGCAGCTTCTCGGGGGCCAAAAACATTCAGTACTTC. It codes for CASSFSGAKNIQYF.

A few counts support this clonotype. This chain uses TRBV6-2 or TRBV6-3 with TRBJ2-1, with 8 bases that match TRBD2. In germline, CDR1 is MNHEY, CDR2 SVGEGT. J was trimmed by 2 bases and V by 6 bases; bases with no gene match: 6. The CDR3 sequence is 15 residues long. In DNA form, the CDR3 reads TGTGCCAGCAGCCCGTTTAGCGGGGCCTACAATGAGCAGTTCTTC. Translated: CASSPFSGAYNEQFF.

There are many counts of this clonotype. This chain uses TRBV10-3 with TRBJ2-5; 9 positions agree with TRBD2. The CDR3 is 15 amino acids. Germline CDR1 is ENHRY and CDR2 is SYGVKD. V lost 0 bases, J lost 5 bases, and 4 bases stayed unmatched. The chain's CDR3 is CAISESASGKETQYF. The CDR3 DNA sequence: TGTGCCATCAGTGAGTCGGCTAGCGGGAAGGAGACCCAGTACTTC.

V is TRBV5-1 and J is TRBJ1-6, with TRBD1 as a possible D gene (6 bases). Germline V gene sequence: CDR1 SGHRS, CDR2 YFSETQ. V was clipped by 2 bases and J by 8 bases, with 14 bases between them. CDR3 length: 15 residues. The CDR3 here is CASSLSWTEDSPLHF. The CDR3 bases are TGCGCCAGCAGCTTAAGTTGGACAGAGGATTCACCCCTCCACTTT.

The V gene is TRBV20-1, the J gene TRBJ1-6, with D tentatively TRBD1 (5 bases). CDR1 is DFQATT, CDR2 SNEGSKA, per germline (reference sequence). V was trimmed by 5 bases and J by 9 bases, leaving 14 bases between them. The CDR3 is made up of 13 amino acids. The CDR3 DNA is TGCAGTGCTCAGATAGACAGAGTTTCACCCCTCCACTTT. Protein sequence: CSAQIDRVSPLHF.

This chain links TRBV10-3 with TRBJ2-5, with 10 nucleotides matching TRBD1. The J call may be wrong; the DNA end is better matched by TRBJ2-7. Germline V gene sequence: CDR1 ENHRY, CDR2 SYGVKD. This CDR3 is built from 16 residues. In DNA, the CDR3 is TGTGCCATCAGTGAGTCAGGGGGACAGGGGTTCTACGAGCAGTACTTC. Its protein product is CAISESGGQGFYEQYF.

The chain links TRBV18 to TRBJ1-1; tentatively, D is TRBD1 (6 bases). Germline V CDR1 and CDR2: KGHSH, LQKENI. The V and J ends lost 7 bases and 5 bases respectively, with 17 bases between them. This CDR3 has 14 residues. As DNA, the CDR3 is TGTGCCAGCTTGCGTACACAGGGACAAACTGAAGCTTTCTTT. Protein: CASLRTQGQTEAFF.

In its sample, this clonotype was seen a few times. The rearrangement joins TRBV7-2 to TRBJ2-1; 8 nucleotides match TRBD1. After removal of 5 bases from V and 2 bases from J, the junction contained 8 bases not matched to a gene. CDR3 length: 16 residues. From germline, CDR1 is SGHTA and CDR2 FQGNSA. CDR3 sequence reads: CASSAQTGEAYNEQFF. The CDR3 coding sequence is TGTGCCAGCAGCGCCCAGACAGGGGAGGCCTACAATGAGCAGTTCTTC.

Points on this clonotype: An end of the junction differs from the germline gene, which may be a read error. The chain joins TRBV12-3 or TRBV12-4 to TRBJ2-4; the D is unclear. The CDR3 runs to 13 residues. The CDR3 spells CAGSQAFEDIQYF. CDR3 bases: TGTGCCGGCAGTCAAGCCTTCGAGGACATTCAGTACTTC.